The text below deals with one TCR beta chain. The antigen is unknown. The table came from immunoSEQ multiplex PCR; TCRdb's copy has only in-frame clones and leaves some out. The table records about 66,000 clones, approximately 97% of them present only once. CDR1 is MDHEN, CDR2 SYDVKM, per germline. The CDR3 length is 15 residues. The V and J ends lost 5 bases and 4 bases, in that order; junction bases with no gene match: 6. These data are taken from a study of cytomegalovirus exposure and HLA in healthy donors. Study-level findings and limits: The tendency of first-cohort TCR clusters to co-occur in the 120 validation repertoires was identified by a subsequent analysis. In vitro confirmation showed three CMV-associated chains to be CMV antigen specific.

The specimen sequenced was PBMCs. The source of this sequence is a woman aged 18-29 years in good health and CMV-seropositive. The chain links TRBV28 to TRBJ2-3, with 10 bases fitting TRBD2. CDR3 in DNA: TGTGCCAGCAGTCTCCAGGGACTAGCGTCAGATACGCAGTATTTT. This sequence encodes CASSLQGLASDTQYF.